The entry below describes one T cell receptor beta chain. Other DNA sequences within the sample encode an identical CDR3. It was cDNA, reverse transcribed from extracted RNA, that served as the sequencing template. Repertoires were generated with immunoSEQ multiplex PCR, while TCRdb's copy carries only in-frame clones and drops some. This sample has 150,000 or so clones; 80% to 90% occur once, and the top ten carry approximately 16%. The sample comes from a study of CD8+ T cells in alopecia areata. Study summary: Oral tofacitinib (5 to 10 mg twice daily) was administered to treated patients.

In germline, CDR1 is MNHNS, CDR2 SASEGT. CDR3 length equals 15 residues. J lost 3 bases, V lost 1 base, and 4 bases had no gene match. The source of this sequence is a human donor with alopecia areata. The sample in question was CD8+ T cells sorted from blood, obtained at week 0. The chain carries TRBV6-1 and TRBJ2-7, with 9 positions matching TRBD1. This CDR3 reads CASSEVGTGIYEQYF. CDR3 bases: TGTGCCAGCAGTGAAGTGGGGACAGGGATCTACGAGCAGTACTTC.